Following are 18 T cell receptor beta chains from one sample sequenced in a study of T cells in Graves' hyperthyroidism and ophthalmopathy (dated by TCRdb to the late 2010s). The receptor library was made with multiplex PCR. Sequencing relied on an Illumina HiSeq 2000. The TCR beta CDR3 regions were amplified from the RNA transcripts. For the first round of RT-PCR on the TCR CDR3, the HTBI primer set was used together with the Qiagen OneStep RT-PCR kit. TCRdb handled the public reads itself, with Q25 trimming in fastp and clone calling in MiXCR, and kept productive beta chains. CDR3 protein duplicates are merged, each entry listing the most common genes and DNA. The sample table records 700,000 or so distinct CDR3 sequences; roughly 15% of these occur just once. Around 7.7% of the sample comes from the top ten. What was sequenced was blood. Receptor source: a man aged 18 to 30 with Graves' hyperthyroidism.

The chain couples TRBV29-1 to TRBJ1-1; 9 bases match TRBD1. The CDR3 is 13 residues long. V was pared by 5 bases and J by 2 bases, with 3 bases of the junction left unmatched. Germline V CDR1 and CDR2: SQVTM, ANQGSEA. The CDR3 is CSVFTGGNTEAFF. DNA for the CDR3: TGCAGCGTTTTTACAGGGGGCAACACTGAAGCTTTCTTT.

The sample holds a few counts of this clonotype. V gene TRBV25-1 combines with J gene TRBJ2-7, with 7 bases identical to TRBD2. The V and J ends lost 3 bases and 2 bases, in that order; junction bases with no gene match: 10. Germline V gene sequence: CDR1 MGHDK, CDR2 SYGVNS. This CDR3 is 16 amino acids long. CDR3 DNA sequence: TGTGCCAGCAGTGATAAAGGTGGCGGGAGCCCCTACGAGCAGTACTTC. Its translation: CASSDKGGGSPYEQYF.

V gene TRBV29-1 combines with J gene TRBJ2-1; 7 bases are shared with TRBD2. Germline CDR1 is SQVTM and CDR2 is ANQGSEA. The CDR3 is 17 amino acids. Losses at the gene ends were 0 bases for V and 9 bases for J; bases not matched to a gene: 17. CDR3 region: CSVEDLSGASGHVEQFF. The CDR3 DNA sequence: TGCAGCGTTGAAGATCTGTCGGGTGCTAGCGGTCACGTTGAGCAGTTCTTC.

This clonotype has a count of ten or more. This chain links TRBV6-1 with TRBJ2-3, with D unclear. In germline, CDR1 is MNHNS, CDR2 SASEGT. This CDR3 comprises 13 residues. V shed 4 bases and J shed 3 bases, with 8 bases lying between them. As DNA, the CDR3 is TGTGCCAGCAGTGGCTCTTTGACAGATACGCAGTATTTT. It codes for CASSGSLTDTQYF.

This clonotype has only a few counts. The rearrangement links TRBV10-1 to TRBJ1-1; TRBD1 aligns across 8 bases. CDR3 size: 15 residues. From germline, CDR1 is WNHNN and CDR2 SYGVQD (reference sequence). With 3 bases clipped from V and 1 base from J, the junction kept 4 bases outside the gene matches. As DNA, the CDR3 is TGCGCCAGCAGTGACCGGGGACAGGCGAACACTGAAGCTTTCTTT. The encoded protein is CASSDRGQANTEAFF.

This clonotype occurred a few times. A read error may explain this, as a much larger clone is one base away. J is TRBJ2-1 and V is TRBV6-5; weak D call: TRBD2 (6 bases). Germline CDR1 is MNHEY and CDR2 is SVGAGI. The CDR3 runs 15 residues. Trimming cost V 2 bases and J 9 bases, with 17 bases left between them. CDR3 loop: CASSYPLVGGPEQFF. Written as DNA, the CDR3 is TGTGCCAGCAGTTACCCACTAGTGGGAGGACCTGAGCAGTTCTTC.

This clonotype was seen more than once but under ten times. The CDR3 is CASSLKASFSEQFF. The DNA for the CDR3 is TGTGCCAGCAGTTTAAAAGCTAGTTTTAGTGAGCAGTTCTTC. The V gene is TRBV27, the J gene TRBJ2-1; the D is unclear. Trimming shortened V by 2 bases and J by 9 bases, and 14 bases separated the two germline ends. CDR3 length equals 14 residues. Looked up from germline, CDR1 is MNHEY and CDR2 is SMNVEV (reference sequence).

This clonotype was observed a handful of times. This CDR3 fails to terminate in the conserved phenylalanine or tryptophan, so it likely reflects a read error. The gene calls are TRBV7-2 and TRBJ2-1; either TRBD1 or TRBD2 may fit D (5 bases each). This CDR3 region has 16 residues. The germline V and J ends were trimmed by 2 bases and 4 bases, with 15 bases remaining between them. The germline gives CDR1 SGHTA, CDR2 FQGNSA. CDR3 nucleotide sequence: TGTGCCAGCAGCTTAAGTCGGCAGGGAGTATACAATGAGCAGTTCCTC. Its protein product is CASSLSRQGVYNEQFL.

This clonotype was counted many times. J is TRBJ2-3 and V is TRBV5-1, with D uncertain. V gave up 3 bases and J gave up 4 bases, with 15 bases separating them. This CDR3 has 15 residues. The germline V gene encodes CDR1 SGHRS and CDR2 YFSETQ. The CDR3, as DNA: TGCGCCAGCAGCTCCGGACCGATAACCGCAGATACGCAGTATTTT. Encoded protein: CASSSGPITADTQYF.

This clonotype occurred a few times. This chain uses TRBV5-4 with TRBJ1-6; 9 positions agree with TRBD1. V shed 0 bases and J 7 bases; nucleotides not matched to a gene: 5. From germline, CDR1 is SGHNT and CDR2 YYREEE (reference sequence). CDR3 length: 16 residues. The CDR3 is CASSLGPGTGNSPLHF. DNA for the CDR3: TGTGCCAGCAGCTTGGGACCCGGGACAGGGAATTCACCCCTCCACTTT.

The table lists this clonotype with many counts. The gene calls are TRBV28 and TRBJ1-5; the match to TRBD1 covers 10 bases. CDR3 length: 16 amino acids. Losses at the gene ends were 6 bases for V and 0 bases for J; bases not matched to a gene: 5. Germline CDR1 and CDR2: MDHEN and SYDVKM. CDR3 residues: CASRDRGSYSNQPQHF. The CDR3 DNA reads TGTGCCAGCAGGGACAGGGGGAGCTATAGCAATCAGCCCCAGCATTTT. The complete variable domain, with remaining parts taken from reference TRBV28 and TRBJ1-5, reads DVKVTQSSRYLVKRTGEKVFLECVQDMDHENMFWYRQDPGLGLRLIYFSYDVKMKEKGDIPEGYSVSREKKERFSLILESASTNQTSMYLCASRDRGSYSNQPQHFGDGTRLSIL.

This clonotype turned up a few times. Written as DNA, the CDR3 is TGTGCCAGCAGCCCACCGGGGGGCGGGAGGGGCGATGAGCAGTTCTTC. Its protein product is CASSPPGGGRGDEQFF. V gene TRBV7-2 combines with J gene TRBJ2-1, with TRBD2 identical over 9 bases. The CDR3 length is 16 residues. The V segment lost 5 bases and the J segment 8 bases; nucleotides outside the gene matches: 13. Germline CDR1 reads SGHTA; CDR2 reads FQGNSA.

V and J are TRBV5-6 and TRBJ2-7, with 7 bases identical to TRBD1. V gave up 5 bases and J gave up 6 bases; unmatched junction bases: 17. The CDR3 runs 16 residues. Per the germline V gene, CDR1 is SGHDT and CDR2 is YYEEEE. The CDR3 coding sequence is TGTGCCAGCAGGTCAGGGGGTGCAGGAGCCTGGGGCGAGCAGTACTTC. It translates to CASRSGGAGAWGEQYF.

This clonotype has just a few counts. V and J are TRBV5-1 and TRBJ2-6; 7 bases fit TRBD1. V shed 5 bases and J 4 bases; nucleotides not matched to a gene: 12. CDR3 length: 17 residues. Germline V gene lookup returns CDR1 SGHRS and CDR2 YFSETQ. CDR3 loop: CASRPRQGFDGANVLTF. In nucleotides, the CDR3 is TGCGCCAGCAGGCCTCGACAGGGTTTCGACGGGGCCAACGTCCTGACTTTC.

The V call is TRBV4-1, the J call TRBJ2-1; 11 nucleotides agree with TRBD2. Trimming cost V 1 base and J 5 bases; bases outside gene matches: 7. Germline V gives CDR1 MGHRA, CDR2 YSYEKL. This CDR3 is 17 amino acids long. CDR3 sequence (DNA): TGCGCCAGCAGCCAAGCCCCCGCTAGCGGGAGGCACAATGAGCAGTTCTTC. It translates to CASSQAPASGRHNEQFF.

This clonotype was detected many times. The chain employs TRBV2 and TRBJ2-2, with 7 bases aligning to TRBD1. With V trimmed by 0 bases and J by 7 bases, 8 bases remained unmatched. CDR3 length: 16 amino acids. Germline V gene sequence: CDR1 SNHLY, CDR2 FYNNEI. The CDR3 region has the DNA TGTGCCAGCAGTGAAGCGTTTACAGGGGCGGACGGGGAGCTGTTTTTT. Translated: CASSEAFTGADGELFF.

This clonotype was found a few times. The rearrangement links TRBV29-1 to TRBJ2-3, with D perhaps given as TRBD1 or TRBD2 (5 bases each). Germline lookup yields CDR1 SQVTM and CDR2 ANQGSEA. The ends were cut back, 5 bases at V and 5 bases at J, with 17 bases in the middle. This CDR3 spans 14 amino acids. Here the CDR3 reads CSVSPPTRGDTQYF. The CDR3 bases are TGCAGCGTTTCCCCCCCCACTAGGGGAGATACGCAGTATTTT.

This clonotype was detected ten times or more. For the CDR3, the DNA is TGTGCCAGCTCACCACTTAGGTCCGCAGATACGCAGTATTTT. Translated, it gives CASSPLRSADTQYF. This rearrangement joins TRBV18 to TRBJ2-3; no clear D. Trimming pared 1 base from V and 4 bases from J, leaving 9 bases between. Germline assignment: CDR1 KGHSH and CDR2 LQKENI. The length of the CDR3 is 14 residues.